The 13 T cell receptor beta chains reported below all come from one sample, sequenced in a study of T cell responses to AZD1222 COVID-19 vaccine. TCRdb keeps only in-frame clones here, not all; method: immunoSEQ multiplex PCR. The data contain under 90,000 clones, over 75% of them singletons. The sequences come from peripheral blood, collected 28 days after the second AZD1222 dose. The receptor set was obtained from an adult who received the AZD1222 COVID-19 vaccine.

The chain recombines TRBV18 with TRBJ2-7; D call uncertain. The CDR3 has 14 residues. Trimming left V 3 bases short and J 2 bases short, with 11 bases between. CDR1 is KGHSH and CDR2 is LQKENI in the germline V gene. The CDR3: CASSPLAMTYEQYF. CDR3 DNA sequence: TGTGCCAGCTCACCTTTAGCCATGACCTACGAGCAGTACTTC.

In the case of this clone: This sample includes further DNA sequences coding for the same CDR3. The CDR3 protein is CASSLKGRTEAFF. In DNA, the CDR3 is TGTGCCAGCAGTTTGAAGGGTCGCACTGAAGCTTTCTTT. The genes are TRBV12-3 or TRBV12-4 and TRBJ1-1, with D unresolved. The CDR3 has 13 residues. Trimming took 3 bases from V and 4 from J, leaving 9 bases between them.

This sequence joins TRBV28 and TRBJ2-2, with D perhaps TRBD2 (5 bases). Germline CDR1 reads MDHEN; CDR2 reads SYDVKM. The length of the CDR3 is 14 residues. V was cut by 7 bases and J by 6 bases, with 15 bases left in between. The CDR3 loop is CASMRSEGAGELFF. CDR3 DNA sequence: TGTGCCAGCATGAGGTCAGAGGGAGCCGGGGAGCTGTTTTTT.

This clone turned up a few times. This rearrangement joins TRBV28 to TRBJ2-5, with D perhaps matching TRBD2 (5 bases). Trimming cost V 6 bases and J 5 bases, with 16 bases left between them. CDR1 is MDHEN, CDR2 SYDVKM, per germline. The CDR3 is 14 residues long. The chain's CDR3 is CASRTKWRGETQYF. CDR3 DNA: TGTGCCAGCAGAACAAAGTGGCGAGGGGAGACCCAGTACTTC.

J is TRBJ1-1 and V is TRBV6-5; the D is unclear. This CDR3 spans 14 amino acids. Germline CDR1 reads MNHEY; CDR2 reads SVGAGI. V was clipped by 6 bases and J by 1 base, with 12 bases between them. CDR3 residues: CASSHPAENTEAFF. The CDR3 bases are TGTGCCAGCAGCCACCCAGCGGAGAACACTGAAGCTTTCTTT.

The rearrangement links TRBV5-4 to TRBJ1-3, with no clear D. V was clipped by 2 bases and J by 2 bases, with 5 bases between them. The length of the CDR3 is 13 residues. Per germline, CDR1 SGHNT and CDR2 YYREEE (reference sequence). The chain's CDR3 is CASSFPAGNTIYF. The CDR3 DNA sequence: TGTGCCAGCAGCTTCCCAGCTGGAAACACCATATATTTT.

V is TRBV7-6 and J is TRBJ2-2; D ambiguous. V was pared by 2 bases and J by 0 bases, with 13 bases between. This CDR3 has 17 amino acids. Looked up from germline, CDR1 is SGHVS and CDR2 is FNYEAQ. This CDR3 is CASSLFEPGPNTGELFF. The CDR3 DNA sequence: TGTGCCAGCAGCTTATTTGAGCCCGGCCCGAACACCGGGGAGCTGTTTTTT.

The CDR3 region has the DNA TGTGCCAGCATGTTAGAGCGGGGGGGCCCGTACACCGGGGAGCTGTTTTTT. It is translated as CASMLERGGPYTGELFF. The chain employs TRBV6-4 and TRBJ2-2; 10 bases agree with TRBD2. V lost 7 bases to trimming and J lost 3 bases; unmatched junction nucleotides: 11. Germline assignment: CDR1 MRHNA and CDR2 SNTAGT. The CDR3 has 17 residues.

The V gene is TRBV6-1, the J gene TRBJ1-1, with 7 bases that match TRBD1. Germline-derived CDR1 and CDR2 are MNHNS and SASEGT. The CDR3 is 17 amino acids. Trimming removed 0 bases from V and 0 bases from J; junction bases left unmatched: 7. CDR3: CASSEAQGRGLNTEAFF. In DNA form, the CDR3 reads TGTGCCAGCAGTGAAGCCCAGGGGAGGGGGCTGAACACTGAAGCTTTCTTT.

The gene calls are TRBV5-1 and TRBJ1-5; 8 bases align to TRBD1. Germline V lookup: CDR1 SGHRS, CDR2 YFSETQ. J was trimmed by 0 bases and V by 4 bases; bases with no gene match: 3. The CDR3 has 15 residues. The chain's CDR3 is CASSKTGDSNQPQHF. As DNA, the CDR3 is TGCGCCAGCAGCAAGACAGGGGATAGCAATCAGCCCCAGCATTTT.

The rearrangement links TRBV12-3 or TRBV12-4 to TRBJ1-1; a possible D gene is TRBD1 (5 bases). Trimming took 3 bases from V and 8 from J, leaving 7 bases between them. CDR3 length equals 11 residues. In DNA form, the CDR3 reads TGTGCCAGCAGTTTTGGACAAGAAGCTTTCTTT. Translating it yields CASSFGQEAFF.

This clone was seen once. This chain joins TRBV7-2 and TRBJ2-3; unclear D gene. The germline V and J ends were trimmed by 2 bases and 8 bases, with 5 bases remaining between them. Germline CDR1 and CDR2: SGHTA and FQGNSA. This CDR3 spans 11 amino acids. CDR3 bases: TGTGCCAGCAGCTTATATGGTACGCAGTATTTT. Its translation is CASSLYGTQYF.

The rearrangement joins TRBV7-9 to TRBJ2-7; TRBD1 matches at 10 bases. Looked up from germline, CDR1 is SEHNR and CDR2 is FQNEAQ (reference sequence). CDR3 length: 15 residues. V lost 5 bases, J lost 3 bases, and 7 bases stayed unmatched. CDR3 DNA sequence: TGTGCCAGCAGCATTGGGACAGGGGCCAACTACGAGCAGTACTTC. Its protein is CASSIGTGANYEQYF.